Following are 32 T cell receptor beta chains from one sample sequenced in a study of T cells in Graves' hyperthyroidism and ophthalmopathy. The source material, RNA transcripts, was used to amplify TCR beta CDR3 regions. Researchers ran a first-round RT-PCR on the TCR CDR3 using the HTBI primer set. TCRdb re-called the multiplex PCR reads through MiXCR, storing one row per CDR3 protein. The sample lists about 840,000 distinct CDR3 sequences; around 38% were seen once. Sequencing was performed on blood. These receptors originate from a man aged 18 to 30 with Graves' hyperthyroidism.

This clonotype was counted a few times. This chain connects TRBV2 to TRBJ2-6; 7 bases align to TRBD2. Germline CDR1 SNHLY, CDR2 FYNNEI. This CDR3 has 16 amino acids. The ends lost 6 bases at V and 2 bases at J; junction bases unmatched: 7. The CDR3 coding sequence is TGTGCCAGCAGCCTCCTGGGAGGGGCTGGGGCCAACGTCCTGACTTTC. Amino acid sequence: CASSLLGGAGANVLTF.

The chain joins TRBV29-1 to TRBJ1-2, with no clear D. The V gene's germline CDR1 is SQVTM and CDR2 ANQGSEA. Between the trimmed V and J ends, which lost 8 bases and 4 bases, there was a span of 14 bases. The CDR3 has 12 amino acids. CDR3 DNA sequence: TGCAGCCCTCTACAAGATTTCTATGGCTACACCTTC. Its protein product is CSPLQDFYGYTF.

The chain is built from TRBV7-2 and TRBJ1-3; 7 bases map to TRBD1. This CDR3 is 16 amino acids long. V shed 5 bases, J shed 0 bases, and the junction held 7 bases outside the gene matches. The germline gives CDR1 SGHTA, CDR2 FQGNSA. The CDR3 DNA is TGTGCCAGCAGCCCGGGACAGATCCACTCTGGAAACACCATATATTTT. The encoded protein is CASSPGQIHSGNTIYF. The full variable domain, in which reference TRBV7-2 and TRBJ1-3 provide the parts outside the CDR3, is GAGVSQSPSNKVTEKGKDVELRCDPISGHTALYWYRQSLGQGLEFLIYFQGNSAPDKSGLPSDRFSAERTGGSVSTLTIQRTQQEDSAVYLCASSPGQIHSGNTIYFGEGSWLTVV.

The chain combines TRBV10-2 with TRBJ1-2; D might be TRBD1 (6 bases). With 3 bases removed from V and 6 bases from J, the gap between germline ends came to 8 bases. The length of the CDR3 is 12 residues. Germline V gives CDR1 WSHSY, CDR2 SAAADI. CDR3: CASSDGQHGYTF. The CDR3 bases are TGCGCCAGCAGTGATGGACAGCATGGCTACACCTTC.

The V and J genes are TRBV24-1 and TRBJ2-6; D may be TRBD2 (5 bases). The CDR3 has 17 amino acids. V dropped 0 bases and J dropped 2 bases, with 10 bases sitting between them. CDR1 is KGHDR and CDR2 is SFDVKD in the germline V gene. This chain's CDR3 is CATSDLAGNTGANVLTF. Written as DNA, the CDR3 is TGTGCCACCAGTGATTTGGCCGGGAACACTGGGGCCAACGTCCTGACTTTC.

This chain joins TRBV7-2 and TRBJ2-5, with TRBD2 matching 7 bases. V was pared by 4 bases and J by 5 bases, with 10 bases of the junction left unmatched. This CDR3 is built from 15 residues. The germline V gene has CDR1 SGHTA and CDR2 FQGNSA. The CDR3 spells CASSSYSGVGETQYF. Written as DNA, the CDR3 is TGTGCCAGCAGCTCCTACAGCGGGGTGGGGGAGACCCAGTACTTC. The whole variable domain, remainder taken from reference TRBV7-2 and TRBJ2-5, is GAGVSQSPSNKVTEKGKDVELRCDPISGHTALYWYRQSLGQGLEFLIYFQGNSAPDKSGLPSDRFSAERTGGSVSTLTIQRTQQEDSAVYLCASSSYSGVGETQYFGPGTRLLVL.

The genes are TRBV19 and TRBJ2-7; D perhaps matches TRBD1 (6 bases). V gave up 9 bases and J gave up 10 bases, with 22 bases separating them. The germline CDR1 and CDR2 sequences are LNHDA and SQIVND (reference sequence). The CDR3 length is 13 residues. The CDR3 reads CASSLTFRGSQYF. In nucleotides, the CDR3 is TGTGCCAGCAGCTTAACGTTTAGGGGGTCCCAGTACTTC. The whole variable domain, remainder taken from reference TRBV19 and TRBJ2-7, is DGGITQSPKYLFRKEGQNVTLSCEQNLNHDAMYWYRQDPGQGLRLIYYSQIVNDFQKGDIAEGYSVSREKKESFPLTVTSAQKNPTAFYLCASSLTFRGSQYFGPGTRLTVT.

The rearrangement uses TRBV7-8 and TRBJ2-3; D might be TRBD2 (5 bases). V dropped 4 bases and J dropped 4 bases, with 6 bases sitting between them. The germline CDR1 and CDR2 sequences are SGHVS and FQNEAQ. The CDR3 is made up of 12 amino acids. CDR3 residues: CASSSAADTQYF. CDR3 nucleotide sequence: TGTGCCAGCAGCTCAGCGGCAGATACGCAGTATTTT.

The chain couples TRBV29-1 to TRBJ1-1; perhaps TRBD1 as D (5 bases). The V gene lost 2 bases and the J gene lost 3 bases, with 10 bases spanning the gap. The CDR3 length is 13 residues. Germline V CDR1 and CDR2: SQVTM, ANQGSEA. The CDR3 region has the DNA TGCAGCGTTGAATGGGGCCGACACACTGAAGCTTTCTTT. Translation: CSVEWGRHTEAFF.

Worth noting for this clonotype: This may come from a read error, since a much larger clone is one base off. The chain joins TRBV19 to TRBJ1-2, with D possibly being TRBD1 (5 bases). CDR3 length equals 13 residues. Looked up from germline, CDR1 is LNHDA and CDR2 is SQIVND (reference sequence). The CDR3 DNA reads TGTAGGAGTACGAGGGGCGCAGTCAGTGGCTACACCTTC. Amino acids: CRSTRGAVSGYTF.

V gene TRBV4-2 combines with J gene TRBJ2-7; D is unresolved. Per the germline V gene, CDR1 is LGHNA and CDR2 is YNFKEQ. V lost 0 bases, J lost 5 bases, and 11 bases lay in between. This CDR3 has 14 amino acids. CDR3 bases: TGTGCCAGCAGCCAAGATATCGAGTTAAACGAGCAGTACTTC. This translates into CASSQDIELNEQYF.

The rearrangement uses TRBV7-3 and TRBJ2-1; 9 bases line up with TRBD1. The J segment lost 3 bases and the V segment lost 0 bases, leaving 3 bases of the junction unmatched. Germline CDR1 reads SGHTA; CDR2 reads FQGTGA. The CDR3 runs to 16 residues. The CDR3 DNA reads TGTGCCAGCAGCTTAACTGGGACAGGGCGCTACAATGAGCAGTTCTTC. Translated, it gives CASSLTGTGRYNEQFF.

The genes are TRBV29-1 and TRBJ2-5, with D hard to call. Germline loops: CDR1 SQVTM, CDR2 ANQGSEA. V lost 8 bases and J lost 5, with 15 bases in between. The CDR3 is made up of 12 amino acids. The CDR3 bases are TGCAGCCAAGAGACCTCCGGGGAGACCCAGTACTTC. It specifies CSQETSGETQYF.

The chain couples TRBV19 to TRBJ2-7, with D possibly matching TRBD2 (5 bases). The CDR3 consists of 11 residues. The V end lost 4 bases, the J end lost 9 bases, and 10 bases lay between the germline ends. The germline CDR1 and CDR2 sequences are LNHDA and SQIVND (reference sequence). Written as DNA, the CDR3 is TGTGCCAGTAGTAGTCTAGCCGGGCAGTACTTC. As protein: CASSSLAGQYF.

On this clonotype: One end of the junction fails to match germline, which may point to a read error. The chain has TRBV7-6 and TRBJ2-7, with D maybe TRBD1 (6 bases). The CDR3 spans 14 residues. In germline, CDR1 is SGHVS, CDR2 FNYEAQ. The CDR3 nucleotides read TGTGCTAGCAGCTTAGGGGGTTCTGGCCACGGGCAGTACTTC. Its protein is CASSLGGSGHGQYF.

Note on this clonotype: This may arise from a read error, as a much more abundant clone is one base away. This sequence joins TRBV10-3 and TRBJ1-5, with TRBD1 matching over 8 bases. Trimming at V came to 10 bases and at J to 0 bases, leaving 8 bases not matched to a gene. The CDR3 covers 15 residues. Germline values: CDR1 ENHRY, CDR2 SYGVKD. CDR3 bases: TGTGCCACCTCCGAGACAGGGGATAGCAATCAGCCCCAGCATTTT. Translated, it gives CATSETGDSNQPQHF.

There are many counts of this clonotype. The rearrangement joins TRBV20-1 to TRBJ2-7; D is possibly TRBD2 (5 bases). Germline loops: CDR1 DFQATT, CDR2 SNEGSKA (reference sequence). Deletions cut 4 bases from V and 3 bases from J, with 7 bases between. CDR3 length: 11 residues. The CDR3 DNA sequence: TGCAGTGCTATACGGGGCTACGAGCAGTACTTC. Translated, it gives CSAIRGYEQYF.

This clonotype was seen more than once but under ten times. This rearrangement joins TRBV4-1 to TRBJ2-7, with D possibly called TRBD1 or TRBD2 (5 bases each). Germline CDR1 and CDR2: MGHRA and YSYEKL. V lost 4 bases and J 2 bases, leaving 15 bases between the germline ends. This CDR3 comprises 15 residues. CDR3: CASSLGDGHPYEQYF. The CDR3 DNA is TGCGCCAGCAGCCTAGGGGACGGGCATCCCTACGAGCAGTACTTC.

The rearrangement uses TRBV5-6 and TRBJ2-5; the match to TRBD2 covers 11 bases. This CDR3 region has 14 residues. After removal of 5 bases from V and 3 bases from J, the junction contained 3 bases not matched to a gene. Germline V gene lookup returns CDR1 SGHDT and CDR2 YYEEEE. The CDR3 loop reads CASRALAGEETQYF. CDR3 in DNA: TGTGCCAGCAGGGCACTAGCGGGGGAAGAGACCCAGTACTTC.

Ten or more counts support this clonotype. The CDR3 DNA follows: TGCAGCGTTGGACCCGGGTTAGAGACCCAGTACTTC. Protein: CSVGPGLETQYF. The rearrangement links TRBV29-1 to TRBJ2-5; D is uncertain. The CDR3 has 12 residues. Germline CDR1 is SQVTM and CDR2 is ANQGSEA. V lost 4 bases and J lost 4, with 10 bases in between.

This clonotype was observed at least ten times. This chain uses TRBV10-3 with TRBJ2-7, with TRBD2 matching over 9 bases. This CDR3 comprises 17 residues. V was pared by 6 bases and J by 1 base, with 13 bases of the junction left unmatched. Germline lookup yields CDR1 ENHRY and CDR2 SYGVKD. The CDR3 spells CAIRTYSGAGGSYEQYF. CDR3 sequence (DNA): TGTGCCATCAGAACCTATTCGGGAGCGGGGGGTTCCTACGAGCAGTACTTC.

CDR3 sequence (DNA): TGTGCCAGCAGCCAAAGGACTAGGTGGGCGACCCAGTACTTC. Translated, it gives CASSQRTRWATQYF. The chain combines TRBV7-8 with TRBJ2-5; the match to TRBD2 covers 7 bases. CDR1 is SGHVS, CDR2 FQNEAQ, per germline. The CDR3 has 14 residues. Germline trimming cut 5 bases from V and 7 bases from J; bases unmatched to any gene: 10.

This chain uses TRBV9 with TRBJ1-1; no reliable D call. Looked up from germline, CDR1 is SGDLS and CDR2 is YYNGEE. The CDR3 contains 16 residues. The germline V and J ends were trimmed by 4 bases and 2 bases, with 18 bases remaining between them. CDR3 nucleotides: TGTGCCAGCAGCCCCCTGGAGGAGTCTTTCAACACTGAAGCTTTCTTT. This codes for CASSPLEESFNTEAFF.

Concerning this clonotype: Compared with germline, one end of the junction differs, possibly owing to a read error. The gene calls are TRBV25-1 and TRBJ2-6, with D unresolved. Germline assignment: CDR1 MGHDK and CDR2 SYGVNS. The CDR3 spans 15 residues. The CDR3 loop reads CASSLNPFGANVLTF. The CDR3, as DNA: TGCGCCAGCAGCTTGAATCCTTTTGGGGCCAACGTCCTGACTTTC.

The chain employs TRBV29-1 and TRBJ1-1; D is perhaps TRBD1 (6 bases). The V and J ends lost 7 bases and 4 bases respectively, with 13 bases between them. CDR1 and CDR2 from the germline V gene are SQVTM and ANQGSEA. The CDR3 extends over 12 amino acids. CDR3 protein: CSAEGVSTEAFF. For the CDR3, the DNA is TGCAGCGCCGAGGGGGTAAGCACTGAAGCTTTCTTT.

This clonotype was seen ten or more times. CDR3 bases: TGTGCCACCAGCAGAAATAACAGGGAATTCTACACCTTC. Its translation: CATSRNNREFYTF. This sequence joins TRBV15 and TRBJ1-2; D perhaps matches TRBD1 (6 bases). The V gene's germline CDR1 is LNHNV and CDR2 YYDKDF (reference sequence). Trimming left V 2 bases short and J 10 bases short, with 14 bases between. The CDR3 has 13 residues.

The chain has TRBV6-1 and TRBJ1-1; tentative D call: TRBD1 (5 bases). The V gene lost 7 bases and the J gene lost 6 bases, with 18 bases spanning the gap. CDR1 is MNHNS, CDR2 SASEGT, per germline. This CDR3 is built from 14 residues. The CDR3: CASTLDRVKAEAFF. The DNA of the CDR3 is TGTGCCAGCACCCTAGACAGAGTAAAGGCTGAAGCTTTCTTT.

Concerning this clonotype itself: The junction shows a germline mismatch at one end, possibly a read error. The CDR3 is CTSSAIATGTGYGYTF. The CDR3 region has the DNA TGTACCAGCAGTGCTATCGCGACAGGGACGGGGTATGGCTACACCTTC. The chain carries TRBV25-1 and TRBJ1-2, with 7 bases identical to TRBD1. CDR1 and CDR2 (germline): MGHDK, SYGVNS. The CDR3 runs 16 residues.

This clonotype was counted ten times or more. One end of the junction varies from germline; a read error may be responsible. This chain links TRBV4-1 with TRBJ2-5; 8 positions agree with TRBD2. The germline CDR1 and CDR2 sequences are MGHRA and YSYEKL. The CDR3 totals 14 residues. CDR3 nucleotide sequence: TGTGCTAGCAGCCAAGCGGGGGCCAGGGAGACCCAGTACTTC. This codes for CASSQAGARETQYF.

This rearrangement joins TRBV20-1 to TRBJ2-7; D perhaps matches TRBD2 (5 bases). Matching the DNA end better, TRBJ2-1 makes the J call doubtful. The length of the CDR3 is 13 residues. Germline V lookup: CDR1 DFQATT, CDR2 SNEGSKA (reference sequence). DNA of the CDR3: TGCAGTGCTAGTTGGGAGCTCTACAATGAGCAGTTCTTC. This translates into CSASWELYNEQFF.

This clonotype was seen only a few times. V and J are TRBV7-8 and TRBJ2-7; the D is unclear. With 4 bases removed from V and 3 bases from J, the gap between germline ends came to 13 bases. In germline, CDR1 is SGHVS, CDR2 FQNEAQ. The CDR3 contains 14 residues. As DNA, the CDR3 is TGTGCCAGCAGCTCGCGAGGAAACCACTACGAGCAGTACTTC. This gives the protein CASSSRGNHYEQYF.

This clonotype was seen many times. The J gene is TRBJ2-7, the V gene TRBV7-9, with TRBD1 matching over 9 bases. This CDR3 region has 12 residues. Germline values: CDR1 SEHNR, CDR2 FQNEAQ (reference sequence). V lost 8 bases to trimming and J lost 3 bases; unmatched junction nucleotides: 2. In DNA, the CDR3 is TGTGCCAGCGGGACAGGGAACTACGAGCAGTACTTC. The encoded protein is CASGTGNYEQYF.